Listed below are T cell receptor beta chains from one sample, sequenced in a study of cytomegalovirus exposure and HLA in healthy donors. TCRdb's copy holds only in-frame clones and misses some; the assay was immunoSEQ multiplex PCR. Here the sample spans some 140,000 clones, just under 80% being singletons. Sequenced material: PBMCs. Source of these receptors: a woman between 18 and 30 years old in good health and CMV-seronegative. The CDR3 runs from the conserved cysteine through the conserved F or W. Some rows have no size entry. The others give once, few or many, or a class for an expanded clone.

clone_size,v_call,cdr3_aa
.,TRBV28,CASSFPGRGPYGYTF
.,TRBV5-1,CASSSGSVYGAFF
once,TRBV18,CASSPGTFKTNEKLFF
few,TRBV30,CAWSPETGGLDEAFF
.,TRBV10-2,CASSERGRVGGANVLTF
.,TRBV27,CASSPRTESYEQYF
.,TRBV11-2,CASSLSQDRLFF
.,TRBV6-1,CASLRGLNTGELFF
.,TRBV9,CASSTLTGDTGEAQYF
.,TRBV6-5,CASSYSRGETEAFF
once,TRBV6-1,CASSGHYEQYF
once,TRBV20-1,CSASGGKQYF
.,TRBV6-1,CASSRPSTGSYEQYF
.,TRBV30,CAWNSGTGAFSDGYTF
.,TRBV10-1,CASSESGQVRETQYF
.,TRBV10-3,CAIAFGDTGELFF
.,TRBV6-4,CASSDGLAGGTDTQYF
.,TRBV18,CASSPQGYRGLQETQYF
once,TRBV21-1,CASSRPGGRTETQYF
.,TRBV29-1,CSAGTVYTGELFF
.,TRBV7-2,CASSTGQFYSGANVLTF
.,TRBV7-9,CASSLGKQGILMNTEAFF
.,TRBV7-9,CASSLTGGNAEAFF
.,TRBV5-1,CASRTGDPNTEAFF
.,TRBV29-1,CSSKGALGYTF
.,TRBV29-1,CSTQTVLKETQYF
.,TRBV5-5,CASSLDVLQGQPQHF
.,TRBV5-1,CASSPEGQGGAEAFF
.,TRBV4-1,CASSQVTSYEQYF
.,TRBV19,CASSISPSGIDEQYF
.,TRBV30,CAWSPWGGNQPQHF
.,TRBV27,CASRLGLGGQGDGYTF
.,TRBV5-1,CASSLAAGGETQYF
.,TRBV4-1,CASSAIAGVSYEQYF
few,TRBV7-9,CASSWGGEGQPQHF
.,TRBV5-1,CASSPTVSEDTEAFF
.,TRBV5-6,CASSPSRGSGNTIYF
.,TRBV25-1,CASSEFGSGRGRETQYF
.,TRBV27,CARPPGENEQFF
.,TRBV19,CASSIGREGAYEQYF
once,TRBV5-1,CASSSISSTSTDTQYF
few,TRBV7-2,CASSPTNPGGGETQYF
.,TRBV5-1,CASSLRLAGINEQFF
.,TRBV7-9,CASSWEGEADTQYF
.,TRBV5-4,CASSDGQVAEKLFF
.,TRBV30,CAWSVPGNPEAFF
.,TRBV7-9,CASRSGLAGGPKNTGELFF
.,TRBV30,CAWDGGASSYNSPLHF
.,TRBV5-4,CASSLAPRLAGAPNEQFF
.,TRBV19,CASSAGTSGYEQYF
.,TRBV7-2,CASSLQGNGYTF
.,TRBV4-1,CASSRVGGEGNIQYF
.,TRBV20-1,CSASGQSTQYF
.,TRBV2,CASSEASGLWGEQYF
.,TRBV5-1,CASSPLRLADEQFF